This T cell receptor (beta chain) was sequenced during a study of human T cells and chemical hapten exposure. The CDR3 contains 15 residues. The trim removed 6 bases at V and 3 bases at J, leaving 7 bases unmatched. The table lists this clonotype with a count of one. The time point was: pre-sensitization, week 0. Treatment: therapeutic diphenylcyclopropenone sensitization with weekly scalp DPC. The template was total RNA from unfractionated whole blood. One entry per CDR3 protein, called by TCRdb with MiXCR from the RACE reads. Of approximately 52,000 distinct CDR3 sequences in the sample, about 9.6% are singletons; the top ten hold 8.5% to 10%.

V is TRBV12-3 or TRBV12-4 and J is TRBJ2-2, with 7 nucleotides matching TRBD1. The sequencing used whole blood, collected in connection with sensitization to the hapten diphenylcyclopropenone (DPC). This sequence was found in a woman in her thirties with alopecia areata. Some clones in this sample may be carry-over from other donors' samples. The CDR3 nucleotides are TGTGCCAGCAGACCCGGGACAGTCGACACCGGGGAGCTGTTTTTT. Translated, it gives CASRPGTVDTGELFF.